The 9 T cell receptor beta chains below were found in one sample sequenced in a study of naive and memory T cell subsets. Two oligonucleotides, mixed equimolar, formed the beta constant-region primer covering TRBC1 and TRBC2. Four rounds of PCR amplified the ligated cDNA using nested alpha and beta constant-region primers plus SP2. TCRdb analysed the UMI-ligation and nested PCR reads with MiXCR anew, one entry per CDR3 protein. The sample shows 30,000 to 40,000 distinct CDR3 sequences, less than 20% of them seen only once. Sequencing was carried out using effector memory CD4+ T cells from blood. Subset indicated: effector memory, CD45RA- CD27-. The source of these receptors is a human donor in good health.

This clonotype came up many times. The chain employs TRBV29-1 and TRBJ1-2, with 7 bases identical to TRBD1. The CDR3 consists of 15 residues. Germline loops: CDR1 SQVTM, CDR2 ANQGSEA. V lost 1 base, J lost 2 bases, and 7 bases stayed unmatched. The CDR3 DNA follows: TGCAGCGTTGAAGGATTGCCAGGGGGAAACTATGGCTACACCTTC. Protein: CSVEGLPGGNYGYTF.

This clonotype occurred a few times. CDR3 sequence (DNA): TGTGCCAGCAGTGAAGCGTTAGGCCGCCGCTACACCTTC. It is translated as CASSEALGRRYTF. This sequence joins TRBV6-1 and TRBJ1-2; D gene uncertain. Germline V lookup: CDR1 MNHNS, CDR2 SASEGT. V was cut by 0 bases and J by 9 bases, with 11 bases left in between. The CDR3 has 13 amino acids.

This clonotype has more than one count but fewer than ten. The rearrangement joins TRBV29-1 to TRBJ1-1; D is unclear. Trimming stripped 7 bases from V and 4 bases from J, with 16 bases between. From germline, CDR1 is SQVTM and CDR2 ANQGSEA. There are 13 residues in the CDR3. The CDR3 protein is CSAARSLSTEAFF. Written as DNA, the CDR3 is TGCAGCGCCGCCCGGTCTTTGAGCACTGAAGCTTTCTTT. The variable domain in full, completed from reference TRBV29-1 and TRBJ1-1, reads SAVISQKPSRDICQRGTSLTIQCQVDSQVTMMFWYRQQPGQSLTLIATANQGSEATYESGFVIDKFPISRPNLTFSTLTVSNMSPEDSSIYLCSAARSLSTEAFFGQGTRLTVV.

The sample holds many counts of this clonotype. The V and J genes are TRBV28 and TRBJ2-7; 8 nucleotides line up with TRBD2. J gave up 5 bases and V 7 bases, and 10 bases lay outside the gene matches. The CDR3 has 14 residues. Germline loops: CDR1 MDHEN, CDR2 SYDVKM. CDR3 sequence: CASIKAIAGNEQYF. Written as DNA, the CDR3 is TGTGCCAGCATCAAGGCAATAGCGGGGAACGAGCAGTACTTC.

The chain joins TRBV29-1 to TRBJ2-7, with 7 bases that match TRBD1. The V gene's germline CDR1 is SQVTM and CDR2 ANQGSEA. Unmatched junction bases numbered 8, after V lost 3 bases and J lost 3 bases. The CDR3 runs 14 residues. The CDR3, as DNA: TGCAGCGTTGAGTCTAGGGCAGGGGGCTACGAGCAGTACTTC. Translated: CSVESRAGGYEQYF.

This clonotype was recorded at least ten times. This chain uses TRBV4-3 with TRBJ2-1; D is perhaps TRBD1 (5 bases). The V and J ends lost 5 bases and 7 bases respectively, with 18 bases between them. Germline V gene lookup returns CDR1 LGHNA and CDR2 YSLEER. CDR3 length: 15 amino acids. CDR3 in amino acids: CASSSGFTVGNEQFF. The DNA for the CDR3 is TGCGCCAGCAGCTCAGGGTTTACTGTGGGGAATGAGCAGTTCTTC.

This clonotype was counted between two and nine times. The chain joins TRBV25-1 to TRBJ2-1, with unresolved D. This CDR3 has 13 amino acids. Germline V CDR1 and CDR2: MGHDK, SYGVNS. The V end was cut by 1 base, the J end by 3 bases, with 4 bases between. The CDR3 nucleotides are TGTGCCAGCAGTGAATTTGGCTACAATGAGCAGTTCTTC. Its translation: CASSEFGYNEQFF.

This clonotype was detected a few times. The CDR3 is CASSLGAGRETQYF. The CDR3 coding sequence is TGCGCCAGCAGCTTGGGGGCCGGGAGGGAGACCCAGTACTTC. The chain uses TRBV5-1 and TRBJ2-5; 7 nucleotides agree with TRBD2. This CDR3 has 14 amino acids. Trimming at V came to 0 bases and at J to 5 bases, leaving 4 bases not matched to a gene. Germline CDR1 SGHRS, CDR2 YFSETQ.

This clonotype was found a few times. The chain employs TRBV29-1 and TRBJ2-1, with D possibly being TRBD2 (5 bases). V dropped 4 bases and J dropped 3 bases, with 16 bases sitting between them. Germline CDR1 and CDR2: SQVTM and ANQGSEA. The CDR3 is 15 residues long. In DNA form, the CDR3 reads TGCAGCGTTGGCACTCCATCCGGGGACTACAATGAGCAGTTCTTC. This translates into CSVGTPSGDYNEQFF.